The rows below give T cell receptor beta chains drawn from one sample of a study of cytomegalovirus exposure and HLA in healthy donors. Clones were read by immunoSEQ multiplex PCR, and TCRdb kept only the in-frame ones, dropping some. The table lists around 140,000 clones, approximately 82% of them singletons. The sample consisted of PBMCs. The receptors were sampled from a woman between 35 and 50 years old in good health and CMV-seronegative. Both conserved end residues are part of each CDR3. Fields, in order: clone size, J gene, V gene, D gene, CDR3 DNA, CDR3 protein. D genes are given only for firm matches. Not all rows give a size; the values are once, few, many and, for expanded clones, a class.

- | TRBJ2-5 | TRBV19 | - | TGTGCCAGTAGTATAGCGGGAGAGCAAGAGACCCAGTACTTC | CASSIAGEQETQYF
- | TRBJ2-1 | TRBV4-3 | - | TGCGCCAGCAGCCAAGGATGGACAGCTTCAAATGAGCAGTTCTTC | CASSQGWTASNEQFF
- | TRBJ2-7 | TRBV19 | - | TGTGCCAGTAGTCCCGTACAGGGCGCGAAGGCCTACGAGCAGTACTTC | CASSPVQGAKAYEQYF
- | TRBJ2-7 | TRBV7-9 | TRBD2 | TGTGCCAGCAGCGTCGCGCGGACTAGCACCAACGAGCAGTACTTC | CASSVARTSTNEQYF
once | TRBJ2-5 | TRBV27 | - | TGTGCCAGCAGTTTATTGTCCGGAGGTGAGACCCAGTACTTC | CASSLLSGGETQYF
few | TRBJ2-1 | TRBV18 | TRBD1 | TGTGCCAGCTCACCTCAGACAGGGGGAGGTGAGCAGTTCTTC | CASSPQTGGGEQFF
- | TRBJ2-7 | TRBV5-6 | TRBD1 | TGTGCCAGCAGCTCCCGGGACAGGGGCGGCGGAGAGCAGTACTTC | CASSSRDRGGGEQYF
few | TRBJ2-7 | TRBV7-9 | TRBD2 | TGTGCCAGCAGCTTACGGGGGGAGGCCTACGAGCAGTACTTC | CASSLRGEAYEQYF
- | TRBJ1-1 | TRBV7-3 | TRBD1 | TGTGCCAGCAGCTTAGGACCTCGGCAGGGGGGCACTGAAGCTTTCTTT | CASSLGPRQGGTEAFF
- | TRBJ2-7 | TRBV6-5 | - | TGTGCCAGCAGTTACCAACTGGGGCAGGTCGACGAGCAGTACTTC | CASSYQLGQVDEQYF
- | TRBJ2-4 | TRBV28 | - | TGTGCCGGCAGCTCCCGGGGACTCGGGGACATTCAGTACTTC | CAGSSRGLGDIQYF
- | TRBJ2-3 | TRBV7-6 | TRBD2 | TGTGCCAGCAGCTTAGGCACGACTAGCGGGAGCGCAGATACGCAGTATTTT | CASSLGTTSGSADTQYF
- | TRBJ2-5 | TRBV5-1 | TRBD2 | TGCGCCAGCAGCTTACGACTAGCGGGACTCCAAGAGACCCAGTACTTC | CASSLRLAGLQETQYF
- | TRBJ2-7 | TRBV28 | TRBD2 | TGTGCCAGCCGACTAGCGGATTCCTACGAGCAGTACTTC | CASRLADSYEQYF
- | TRBJ2-5 | TRBV5-6 | - | TGTGCCAGCAGCTCTTTAACTAGAGACCGAGAGACCCAGTACTTC | CASSSLTRDRETQYF
- | TRBJ1-5 | TRBV28 | - | TGTGCCAGCAAGGAGGGGCAGGACAATCAGCCCCAGCATTTT | CASKEGQDNQPQHF